This TCR beta chain was profiled in a study of blood T cell repertoires in COVID-19. Study-level background: The United States, Italy and Spain supplied acute and convalescent COVID-19 samples. PBMCs, B-cell-depleted T cells, or T cells were the source of the cDNA or gDNA that made up the material.

The participants were between 18 and 89 years old and came from about two dozen US areas. Cohort allocation depended upon clinical history that participants reported. The V gene lost 3 bases and the J gene lost 5 bases, with 10 bases spanning the gap. This CDR3 has 13 amino acids. Germline V gene sequence: CDR1 SGHAT, CDR2 FQNNGV. Profiling relied on immunoSEQ multiplex PCR, and the TCRdb table lists in-frame clones only, not all of them. The sample includes about 300,000 clones, approximately 81% of them seen just once. The sequence derives from a woman aged 30 to 39 who had been exposed to COVID-19. The chain combines TRBV11-2 with TRBJ2-5; no definite D call. Sequenced input: PBMCs or T cells enriched from blood (not recorded which). CDR3 region: CASSFGFGETQYF. The CDR3 DNA reads TGTGCCAGCAGCTTTGGGTTCGGGGAGACCCAGTACTTC.